One sample yielded the 8 T cell receptor beta chains listed below, sequenced in a study of blood T cell repertoires in COVID-19. The repertoire was sequenced with immunoSEQ multiplex PCR; TCRdb's copy has only in-frame clones and lacks some. The repertoire holds approximately 210,000 clones, approximately 80% seen once, with 10% to 15% in the top ten. Material: PBMCs or T cells enriched from blood (not recorded which). These receptors came from a man aged 35-49 years who had recovered from COVID-19.

The chain carries TRBV19 and TRBJ1-2; 7 bases agree with TRBD1. The CDR3 contains 16 residues. Germline V gene data show CDR1 as LNHDA and CDR2 as SQIVND (reference sequence). V gave up 1 base and J gave up 1 base; unmatched junction bases: 6. The CDR3 reads CASSIAQGSINYGYTF. CDR3 coding DNA: TGTGCCAGTAGTATAGCACAGGGGTCGATTAACTATGGCTACACCTTC.

V is TRBV2 and J is TRBJ1-5, with 8 bases identical to TRBD1. Trimming took 5 bases from V and 0 from J; bases not matched to a gene: 9. Germline V CDR1 and CDR2: SNHLY, FYNNEI. The CDR3 sequence is 17 residues long. DNA for the CDR3: TGTGCCAGCAGTCCAGGGACAGGAGAGACTAGCAATCAGCCCCAGCATTTT. It specifies CASSPGTGETSNQPQHF.

The J gene is TRBJ2-7, the V gene TRBV15; 12 nucleotides agree with TRBD1. In germline, CDR1 is LNHNV, CDR2 YYDKDF (reference sequence). J was trimmed by 6 bases and V by 3 bases; bases with no gene match: 6. The CDR3 covers 15 residues. The CDR3 DNA reads TGTGCCACCAGCAGGGGGACAGGGGGCCGGGGCGAGCAGTACTTC. Protein sequence: CATSRGTGGRGEQYF.

The chain combines TRBV5-4 with TRBJ2-1; TRBD2 matches 14 bases. CDR1 and CDR2 from the germline V gene are SGHNT and YYREEE (reference sequence). Trimming removed 3 bases from V and 7 bases from J; junction bases left unmatched: 6. The CDR3 loop spans 16 amino acids. CDR3 region: CASSSGTSGRLNEQFF. The CDR3 DNA sequence: TGTGCCAGCAGCTCCGGGACTAGCGGGAGACTGAATGAGCAGTTCTTC.

The V and J genes are TRBV5-8 and TRBJ2-7; 8 bases fit TRBD1. The J segment lost 5 bases and the V segment lost 3 bases, leaving 10 bases of the junction unmatched. Germline CDR1 and CDR2: SGHTS and YDEGEE. This CDR3 contains 15 residues. The CDR3, as DNA: TGTGCCAGCAGCTCGGGACAGGTTCGGTTAGACGAGCAGTACGTC. Protein product: CASSSGQVRLDEQYV.

The CDR3 sequence: CASSLTGSSNQPQHF. Written as DNA, the CDR3 is TGCGCCAGCAGCCTCACAGGGTCCAGCAATCAGCCCCAGCATTTT. The chain joins TRBV4-1 to TRBJ1-5; the D gene is possibly TRBD1 (6 bases). Germline V gives CDR1 MGHRA, CDR2 YSYEKL. V lost 4 bases, J lost 1 base, and 11 bases lay in between. This CDR3 has 15 amino acids.

CDR3 nucleotides: TGTGCGACCCACTCCGGGACAGGGAATAATTCACCCCTCCACTTT. Its protein product is CATHSGTGNNSPLHF. The chain carries TRBV6-5 and TRBJ1-6, with TRBD1 identical over 9 bases. Germline loops: CDR1 MNHEY, CDR2 SVGAGI. This CDR3 is 15 amino acids long.

The genes are TRBV9 and TRBJ1-1; 10 bases are a match to TRBD1. CDR3 length equals 14 residues. CDR1 is SGDLS and CDR2 is YYNGEE in the germline V gene. Germline trimming cut 6 bases from V and 4 bases from J; bases unmatched to any gene: 6. CDR3 bases: TGTGCCAGCACCATAGGGGACAGGGGCACTGAAGCTTTCTTT. Its translation is CASTIGDRGTEAFF.